This T cell receptor beta chain was sequenced for a study of T-cell memory formation after mild COVID-19 (dated by TCRdb to the early 2020s). In terms of the full investigation: Most TCR sequence clusters were specific to one of the two donors. In a couple of donors, T-cell clones that expanded and contracted after mild COVID-19 were tracked by sequencing TCRalpha and TCRbeta repertoires over time. Two young, previously healthy adult volunteers, one female and one male, were included in the cohort.

Findings and caveats that apply to the study as a whole: Only a couple of mild cases were covered by the study, and larger cohorts that include severe cases with pre-infection samples were considered necessary. Balanced CD4/CD8 phenotypes were observed for clones contracting from day 15 to 85, whereas a bias towards CD4+ was observed for a second wave of clones expanding from day 15 to 37. SARS-CoV-2 specificity was not confirmed for the second-wave clones peaking on day 37. Some responding clones were detected in pre-infection memory, which suggested that pre-existing cross-reactive memory T cells had joined the SARS-CoV-2 response. Contracting CD4+ clones appeared mostly in the CM and EM memory subsets, whereas CD8+ clones were enriched in EMRA.

Sequencing relied on an Illumina NovaSeq 6000. TCRalpha and TCRbeta cDNA libraries were built by 5'RACE with constant-segment primers, adding sample barcodes and unique molecular identifiers. RNA was extracted from every sample with Trizol reagent. Library amplification was performed in two PCR steps, and a second sample barcode and Illumina TruSeq adapters were introduced in the second step. The libraries were sequenced on an Illumina NovaSeq using 2 x 150 bp paired-end reads. The authors' analysis ran thus. With migec v1.2.7, reads were demultiplexed and then collapsed into UMI-guided consensus sequences. Using mixcr v2.1.11, the UMI consensuses were aligned to TRA and TRB V and J templates and assembled into clonotypes. A clonotype was counted as expanded or contracted only when both edgeR and NoisET called the clonotype significant, with the noise models trained on biological replicates. For edgeR calls, the cutoffs were a false discovery rate-adjusted p below 0.01 and a log2 fold-change threshold of 1. As an exploratory analysis of dynamics, PCA with hierarchical clustering was applied to max-normalized trajectories of the 1000 most abundant clonotypes. Each responding clone was given a CD4 or CD8 phenotype based on the CD4+ and CD8+ repertoires, which had been sequenced separately. TCRdb trimmed public reads at Q25 via fastp, called clones via MiXCR and kept in-frame beta chains. Rows are unified per CDR3 protein, each entry keeping the most common DNA and genes. V and J calls and clone size were set by TCRdb, not the authors. This sample gives about 340,000 distinct CDR3 sequences in total; about an eighth of them show up just once. The top ten clonotypes cover around 22% of the sample.

Points on this clonotype: There is no known antigen for this receptor. There are no base qualities to consult, and no much larger clone falls within one base.

Ficoll-Paque density gradient centrifugation was the method used to isolate PBMCs. The sequence was collected from a man younger than 35 who had mild COVID-19 (a few samples of this study predate the infection). The sample titles of this study are shuffled in the database, so cell type and time point are left out; the donor was told from shared clones. Sample: PBMCs or a T cell subset sorted from them (not recorded which).

The encoded CDR3 is CSVEGSSGGWDEQFF. The nucleotide sequence is given as TGCAGCGTTGAAGGCTCTAGCGGGGGGTGGGATGAGCAGTTCTTC. The chain is made from TRBV29-1 and TRBJ2-1; 11 bases in between match TRBD2. Trimming takes 1 base off V and 8 bases off J; junction bases not matched to a gene: 7. The CDR3 contains 15 residues, cysteine and phenylalanine counted. CDR3 DNA only is kept here, 45 bases in frame from base 1. Reading the germline V gene gives CDR1 SQVTM and CDR2 ANQGSEA.